This TCR beta chain was observed in a study of blood T cell repertoires in COVID-19. Study overall: PBMCs, B-cell-depleted T cells, or T cells provided the cDNA or gDNA that made up the material.

The CDR3 loop spans 14 amino acids. The V gene lost 5 bases and the J gene lost 8 bases, with 13 bases spanning the gap. Germline CDR1 SEHNR, CDR2 FQNEAQ (reference sequence). Authors' methods: Nucleated cell number was recorded as an estimate derived from reference gene primer amplification. The method was immunoSEQ multiplex PCR; TCRdb's version includes in-frame clones alone and lacks a portion of them. V, J and clone size derive from that table, while D and trimming were established from the DNA sequence. The sample carries almost 400,000 clones, roughly 90% recorded once. Enrollees, about 18 to 95 years old, lived in 24 US areas. Cohorts were based on clinical histories the participants reported.

Sequencing was done on a sample of PBMCs or T cells enriched from blood (not recorded which). The clonotype comes from a young woman with acute COVID-19. The chain combines TRBV7-9 with TRBJ1-6; no definite D call. CDR3 amino acids: CASSPLNADSPLHF. CDR3 nucleotides: TGTGCCAGCAGCCCCCTAAACGCGGATTCACCCCTCCACTTT.